This T cell receptor beta chain originates from a study of T cell changes during pregnancy in multiple sclerosis. Germline values: CDR1 SNHLY, CDR2 FYNNEI. This CDR3 comprises 15 residues. Trimming removed 0 bases at V and 4 bases at J, with 9 bases between. This clone was seen a handful of times. Method: immunoSEQ multiplex PCR; TCRdb's copy keeps in-frame clones and lacks some. The sample yields fewer than 40,000 clones, around nine tenths seen once. The receptor was derived from a female donor with multiple sclerosis, enrolled in a pregnancy study. The chain carries TRBV2 and TRBJ2-2; D not resolved. The specimen comprised CD8+ T cells from peripheral blood mononuclear cells, sampled in the first trimester of pregnancy. CDR3: CASSEAPLTTGELFF. In DNA form, the CDR3 reads TGTGCCAGCAGTGAAGCGCCCCTAACCACCGGGGAGCTGTTTTTT.